This passage covers 5 T cell receptor beta chains from one sample sequenced in a study of T-cell memory formation after mild COVID-19. Via MiXCR, TCRdb re-called the 5' RACE reads, giving one row per CDR3 protein. The data contain over 130,000 distinct CDR3 sequences, 14% of them seen just once; the ten biggest clones take up around 27%. The sequenced sample was PBMCs or a T cell subset sorted from them (not recorded which). The receptor set was obtained from an adult woman who had mild COVID-19 (a few samples of this study predate the infection). Cell type and time point are not known.

This clonotype was picked up a small number of times. The genes are TRBV7-9 and TRBJ2-3; TRBD2 aligns across 10 bases. CDR1 and CDR2 (germline): SEHNR, FQNEAQ (reference sequence). J gave up 0 bases and V 6 bases, and 12 bases lay outside the gene matches. The CDR3 is 18 residues long. The CDR3 reads CASRQTSLLAGSTDTQYF. CDR3 DNA: TGTGCCAGCAGACAGACCTCTCTACTAGCGGGGAGCACAGATACGCAGTATTTT.

The table lists this clonotype with a few counts. V and J are TRBV6-2 or TRBV6-3 and TRBJ2-7; the match to TRBD2 covers 11 bases. The trim removed 5 bases at V and 7 bases at J, leaving 10 bases unmatched. Looked up from germline, CDR1 is MNHEY and CDR2 is SVGEGT. This CDR3 is 15 amino acids long. The DNA for the CDR3 is TGTGCCAGCAGTCCCGGGACTAGCGGCACCCGGGAGCAGTACTTC. It translates to CASSPGTSGTREQYF.

Here the CDR3 DNA reads TGTGCCAGCAGCCGACTAGACAATGAGCAGTTCTTC. Its protein is CASSRLDNEQFF. The chain combines TRBV9 with TRBJ2-1, with a weak D call TRBD2 (6 bases). CDR3 size: 12 residues. The germline V gene has CDR1 SGDLS and CDR2 YYNGEE. Deletions cut 4 bases from V and 5 bases from J, with 7 bases between.

V is TRBV6-5 and J is TRBJ1-4; 7 bases agree with TRBD1. Germline V CDR1 and CDR2: MNHEY, SVGAGI. V shed 6 bases and J 6 bases; nucleotides not matched to a gene: 13. The CDR3 contains 16 residues. CDR3 in DNA: TGTGCCAGCAGCCCCGACCACCGGGACAGCTATGAAAAACTGTTTTTT. The encoded protein is CASSPDHRDSYEKLFF.

This chain uses TRBV10-3 with TRBJ2-7, with a possible D match to TRBD1 (6 bases). The CDR3 runs to 16 residues. The germline CDR1 and CDR2 sequences are ENHRY and SYGVKD. Between the trimmed V and J ends, which lost 3 bases and 2 bases, there was a span of 17 bases. CDR3: CAISEAPGAETYEQYF. DNA for the CDR3: TGTGCCATCAGTGAAGCCCCAGGGGCGGAGACCTACGAGCAGTACTTC.